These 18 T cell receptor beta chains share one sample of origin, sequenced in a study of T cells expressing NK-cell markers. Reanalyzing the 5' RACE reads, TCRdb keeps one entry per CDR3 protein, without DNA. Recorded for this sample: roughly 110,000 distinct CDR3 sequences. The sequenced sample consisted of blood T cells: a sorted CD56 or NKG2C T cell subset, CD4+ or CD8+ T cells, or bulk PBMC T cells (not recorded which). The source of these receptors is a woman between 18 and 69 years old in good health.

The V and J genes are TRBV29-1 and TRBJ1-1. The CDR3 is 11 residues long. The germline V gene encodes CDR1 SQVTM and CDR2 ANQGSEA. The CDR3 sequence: CSVLKSGGAFF.

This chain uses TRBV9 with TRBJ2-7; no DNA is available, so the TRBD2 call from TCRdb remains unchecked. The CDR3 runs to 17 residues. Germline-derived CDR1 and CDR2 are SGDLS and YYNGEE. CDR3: CASSVGSLAGGTYEQYF.

The CDR3 loop is CATQGGYEQYF. The genes are TRBV3-1 and TRBJ2-7; TCRdb's D call of TRBD1 is untestable without DNA. Germline loops: CDR1 LGHDT, CDR2 YNNKEL (reference sequence). The CDR3 consists of 11 residues.

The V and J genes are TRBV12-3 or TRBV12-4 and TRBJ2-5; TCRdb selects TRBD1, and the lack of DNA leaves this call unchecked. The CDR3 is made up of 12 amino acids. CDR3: CASSSRGETQYF.

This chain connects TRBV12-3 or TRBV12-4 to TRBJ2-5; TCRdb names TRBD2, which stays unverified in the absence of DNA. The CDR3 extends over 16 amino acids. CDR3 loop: CASSFPSGGVQETQYF.

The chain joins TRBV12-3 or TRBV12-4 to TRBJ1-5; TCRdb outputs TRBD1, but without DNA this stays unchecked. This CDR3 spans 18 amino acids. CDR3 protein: CASSFEVGGHWSNQPQHF.

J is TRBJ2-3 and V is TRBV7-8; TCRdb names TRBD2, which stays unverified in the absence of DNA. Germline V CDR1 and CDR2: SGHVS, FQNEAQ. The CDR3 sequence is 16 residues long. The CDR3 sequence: CASSPRGDSGTDTQYF.

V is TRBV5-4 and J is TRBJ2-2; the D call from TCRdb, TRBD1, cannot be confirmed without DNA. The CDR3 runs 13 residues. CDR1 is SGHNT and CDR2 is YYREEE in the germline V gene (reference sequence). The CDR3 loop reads CASRPGETGELFF.

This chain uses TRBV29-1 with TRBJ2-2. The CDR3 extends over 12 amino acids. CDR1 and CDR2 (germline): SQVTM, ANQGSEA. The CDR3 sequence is CSVLGWPGELFF.

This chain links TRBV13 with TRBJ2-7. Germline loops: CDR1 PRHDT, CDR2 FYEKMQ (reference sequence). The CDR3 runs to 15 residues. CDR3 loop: CASSSVTGDTYEQYF.

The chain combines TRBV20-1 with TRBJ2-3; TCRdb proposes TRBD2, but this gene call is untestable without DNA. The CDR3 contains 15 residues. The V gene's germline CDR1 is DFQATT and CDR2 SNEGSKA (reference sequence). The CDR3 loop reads CSARVRTDLTDTQYF.

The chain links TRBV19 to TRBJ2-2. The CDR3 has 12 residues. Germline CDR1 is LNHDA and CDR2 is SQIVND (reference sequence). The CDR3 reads CASSKANGELFF.

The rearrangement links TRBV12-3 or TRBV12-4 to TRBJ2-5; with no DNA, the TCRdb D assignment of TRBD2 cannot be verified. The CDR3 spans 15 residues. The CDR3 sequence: CASSWSGGAGETQYF.

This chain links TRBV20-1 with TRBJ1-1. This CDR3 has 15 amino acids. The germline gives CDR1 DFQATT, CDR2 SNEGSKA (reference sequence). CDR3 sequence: CSARPSTATHTEAFF.

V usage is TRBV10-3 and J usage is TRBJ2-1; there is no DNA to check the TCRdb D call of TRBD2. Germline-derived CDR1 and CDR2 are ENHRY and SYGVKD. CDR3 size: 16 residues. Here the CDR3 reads CAISESENSGYNEQFF.

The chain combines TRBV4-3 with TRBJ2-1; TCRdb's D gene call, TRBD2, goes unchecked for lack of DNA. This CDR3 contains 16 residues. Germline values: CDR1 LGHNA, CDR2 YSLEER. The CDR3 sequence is CASSQGGLAGYNEQFF.

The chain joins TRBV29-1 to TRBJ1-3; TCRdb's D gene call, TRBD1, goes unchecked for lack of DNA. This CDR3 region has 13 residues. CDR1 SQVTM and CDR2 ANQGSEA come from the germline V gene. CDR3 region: CSVVKGASDTIYF.

CDR3 protein: CASSQDWLSTVDNEQFF. The genes are TRBV4-3 and TRBJ2-1. The CDR3 extends over 17 amino acids. From germline, CDR1 is LGHNA and CDR2 YSLEER.